Reported below is one TCR beta chain. Its antigen is not known. Profiling relied on immunoSEQ multiplex PCR, and the TCRdb table lists in-frame clones only, not all of them. This table holds approximately 1.5 million clones, 98% found once. The sample originates from a study of shared clonotypes between healthy human individuals. Whole-study results and caveats: In the sorted subsets, rarefaction showed sequencing was incomplete despite large depth. Approximately 5.1% was the fraction of naive CD4 clonotypes found shared across four donors.

Sequenced material: naive CD4+ T cells sorted from blood. Subset described: CD45RA+ positively selected. This TCR derives from a man younger than 45 in good health.

CDR3 nucleotide sequence: TGTGCCAGTAGTATTCCAGCGGGAAGCACAGATACGCAGTATTTT. Amino acids: CASSIPAGSTDTQYF. The V gene is TRBV19, the J gene TRBJ2-3; 7 bases fit TRBD2. The germline V gene encodes CDR1 LNHDA and CDR2 SQIVND (reference sequence). The CDR3 extends over 15 amino acids. The ends lost 3 bases at V and 0 bases at J; junction bases unmatched: 3.